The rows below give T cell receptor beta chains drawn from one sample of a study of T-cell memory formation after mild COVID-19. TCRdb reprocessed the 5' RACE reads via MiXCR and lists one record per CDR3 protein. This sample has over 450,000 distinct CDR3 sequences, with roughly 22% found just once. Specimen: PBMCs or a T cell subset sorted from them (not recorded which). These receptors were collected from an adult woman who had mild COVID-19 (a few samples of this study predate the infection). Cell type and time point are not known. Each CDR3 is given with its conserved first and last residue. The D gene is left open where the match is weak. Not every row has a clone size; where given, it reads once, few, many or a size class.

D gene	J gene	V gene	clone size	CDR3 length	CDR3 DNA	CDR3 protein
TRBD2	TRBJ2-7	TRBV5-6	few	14	TGTGCCAGCAGCTTGGATAGCGGGAGGGGCGAGCAGTACTTC	CASSLDSGRGEQYF
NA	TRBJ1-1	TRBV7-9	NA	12	TGTGCCAGCAGCTTAGAAGGTTTTGAAGCTTTCTTT	CASSLEGFEAFF
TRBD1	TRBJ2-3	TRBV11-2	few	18	TGTGCCAGCAGCTTAAGAAGAGGGAACAGGGGGCTCGCAGATACGCAGTATTTT	CASSLRRGNRGLADTQYF
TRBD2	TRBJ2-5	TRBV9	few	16	TGTGCCAGCAGCGTAGTGGCGGGAGGGCCGGAGGAGACCCAGTACTTC	CASSVVAGGPEETQYF
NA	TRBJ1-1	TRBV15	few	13	TGTGCCACCAGCCCTAGACAGAACACTGAAGCTTTCTTT	CATSPRQNTEAFF
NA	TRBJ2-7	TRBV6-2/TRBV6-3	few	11	TGTGCCAGCAGTTTCCGTAGCGAGCAGTACTTC	CASSFRSEQYF
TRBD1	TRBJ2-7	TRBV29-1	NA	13	TGCAGCGTAGGGGGCCGGGTTTCCTACGAGCAGTACTTC	CSVGGRVSYEQYF
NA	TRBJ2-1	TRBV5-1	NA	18	TGCGCCAGCAGCTGGGGGGGACTTGGACAGGGAGTCTACAATGAGCAGTTCTTC	CASSWGGLGQGVYNEQFF
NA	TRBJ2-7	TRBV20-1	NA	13	TGCAGTGCTCCTCAAGCAGGACGCGACGAGCAGTACTTC	CSAPQAGRDEQYF
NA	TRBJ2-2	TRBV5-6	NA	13	TGTGCCAGCAGTTACCCGAGCACCGGGGAGCTGTTTTTT	CASSYPSTGELFF
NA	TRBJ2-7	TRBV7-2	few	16	TGTGCCAGCAGCTTAGCGGCCGGAGTGAACTCGAACGAGCAGTACTTC	CASSLAAGVNSNEQYF
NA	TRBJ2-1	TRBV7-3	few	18	TGTGCCAGCAGCTTAACGGGCCGGGAGCGTCGACCGCACAATGAGCAGTTCTTC	CASSLTGRERRPHNEQFF
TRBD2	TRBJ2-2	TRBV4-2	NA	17	TGTGCCAGCAGCCAAGAAGAGACTAGCGTTATCACCGGGGAGCTGTTTTTT	CASSQEETSVITGELFF
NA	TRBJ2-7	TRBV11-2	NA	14	TGTGCCAGCAGCTCCCCCCGACAGATTTACGAGCAGTACTTC	CASSSPRQIYEQYF
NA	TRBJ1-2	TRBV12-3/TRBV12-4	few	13	TGTGCCAGCAGTTTTACCGACGGGTATGGCTACACCTTC	CASSFTDGYGYTF
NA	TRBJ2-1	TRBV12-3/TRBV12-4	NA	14	TGTGCCAGCAGTTCAGGAGGCGGATACAATGAGCAGTTCTTC	CASSSGGGYNEQFF
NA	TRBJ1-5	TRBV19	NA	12	TGTGCCAGTAGTAAACAGTACCGGCCCCAGCATTTT	CASSKQYRPQHF
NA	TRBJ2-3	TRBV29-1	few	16	TGCAGCGCTGCCACGGGGAACCCAGGTCTTGCAGATACGCAGTATTTT	CSAATGNPGLADTQYF
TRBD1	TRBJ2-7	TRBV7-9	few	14	TGTGCCAGCAGCCAGGACAGGGACCTCTACGAGCAGTACTTC	CASSQDRDLYEQYF
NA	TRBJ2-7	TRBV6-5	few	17	TGTGCCAGCAGTTACTCACCAACTGGGGCCAGCTCCTACGAGCAGTACTTC	CASSYSPTGASSYEQYF
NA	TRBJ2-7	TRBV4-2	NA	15	TGTGCCAGCAGCCAGGCCGGAGAGGGCTCGGGGGAGCAGTACTTC	CASSQAGEGSGEQYF
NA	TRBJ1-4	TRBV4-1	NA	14	TGCGCCAGCAGCCAAGGGCCACTTAATGAAAAACTGTTTTTT	CASSQGPLNEKLFF
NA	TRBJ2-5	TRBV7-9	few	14	TGTGCCAGCAGCTTCCGGGGCTCCTCGGAGACCCAGTACTTC	CASSFRGSSETQYF
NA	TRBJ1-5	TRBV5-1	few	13	TGCGCCAGCAGCCCGGAAGGAAATCAGCCCCAGCATTTT	CASSPEGNQPQHF
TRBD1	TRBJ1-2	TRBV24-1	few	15	TGTGCCACCAGTGATCCGCAGGGGGACTACTATGGCTACACCTTC	CATSDPQGDYYGYTF
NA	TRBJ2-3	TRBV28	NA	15	TGTGCCAGCAGGCTACAGCCGCCCAAGACAGATACGCAGTATTTT	CASRLQPPKTDTQYF
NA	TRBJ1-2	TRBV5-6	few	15	TGTGCCAGCAGCTTATCTCCAGGATCTAACTATGGCTACACCTTC	CASSLSPGSNYGYTF
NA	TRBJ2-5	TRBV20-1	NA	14	TGCAGTGCTAGGGACTCCGAAGGGGGAGAGACCCAGTACTTC	CSARDSEGGETQYF
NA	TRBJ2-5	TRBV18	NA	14	TGTGCCAGCTCACCGCGGAAAACCCAAGAGACCCAGTACTTC	CASSPRKTQETQYF
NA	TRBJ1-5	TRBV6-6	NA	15	TGTGCCAGCAGTCAGAGAGGGGTTAGCAATCAGCCCCAGCATTTT	CASSQRGVSNQPQHF
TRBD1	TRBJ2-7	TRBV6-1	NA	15	TGTGCCAGCAGTCGCACCTACGGACAGGGTCACGAGCAGTACTTC	CASSRTYGQGHEQYF
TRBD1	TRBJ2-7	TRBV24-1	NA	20	TGTGCCACCAGTGACTCCCTCTCGGTCCGGGACAGGGGTATTGACTACGAGCAGTACTTC	CATSDSLSVRDRGIDYEQYF
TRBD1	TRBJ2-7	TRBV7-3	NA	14	TGTGCCAGCACCACCAACAGGGGTTCCTACGAGCAGTACTTC	CASTTNRGSYEQYF
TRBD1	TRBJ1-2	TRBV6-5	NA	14	TGTGCCAGCACTCCCGCAGGGGGAAACTATGGCTACACCTTC	CASTPAGGNYGYTF
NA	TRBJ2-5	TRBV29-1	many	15	TGCAGCGTTGAAGGTGGAGGGTCGGCAGAGGAGACCCAGTACTTC	CSVEGGGSAEETQYF
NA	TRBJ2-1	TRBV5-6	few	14	TGTGCCAGCAGCCAAGTTAATACGCCTAATGAGCAGTTCTTC	CASSQVNTPNEQFF
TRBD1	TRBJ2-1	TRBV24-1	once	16	TGTGCCACCAGTGCCCTTGACAGGGGCCTACGAAATGAGCAGTTCTTC	CATSALDRGLRNEQFF
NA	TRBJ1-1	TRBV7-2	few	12	TGTGCCAGCAGCGCTCGAGGTGTTGAAGCTTTCTTT	CASSARGVEAFF
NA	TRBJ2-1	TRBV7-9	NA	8	TGTGCCAGCAGCTTCCAACTCTTC	CASSFQLF
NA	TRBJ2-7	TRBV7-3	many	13	TGTGCCAGCAGCTCCCAACCTGGCTACGAGCAGTACTTC	CASSSQPGYEQYF
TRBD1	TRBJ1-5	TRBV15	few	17	TGTGCCACCAGAGCTACAGGGGGCTGGGATAGCAATCAGCCCCAGCATTTT	CATRATGGWDSNQPQHF
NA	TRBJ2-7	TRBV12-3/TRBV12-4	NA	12	TGTGCCAGCAGTGCCCTTTACTACGAGCAGTACTTC	CASSALYYEQYF
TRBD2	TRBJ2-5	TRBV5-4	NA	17	TGTGCCAGCAGAATGAGCGGGGGGGCACCCGTTTTAGAGACCCAGTACTTC	CASRMSGGAPVLETQYF
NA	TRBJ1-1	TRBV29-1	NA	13	TGCAGCGTTTCATCGGGGGCGAACACTGAAGCTTTCTTT	CSVSSGANTEAFF
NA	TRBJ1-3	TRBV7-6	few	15	TGTGCCAGCAGCCCCAGGCCGCTCTCTGGAAACACCATATATTTT	CASSPRPLSGNTIYF